The 25 T cell receptor beta chains below all came from one sample that was sequenced in a study of cytotoxic CD8 clonotypes in ibrutinib-treated CLL. Data came from immunoSEQ multiplex PCR; TCRdb stores just in-frame clones and leaves some out. Among roughly 180,000 clones listed, over 55% were seen once. Sequenced material: PBMCs, taken after 24 months of ibrutinib treatment. All receptors derive from a human donor with chronic lymphocytic leukemia.

This chain joins TRBV19 and TRBJ2-7; 10 nucleotides line up with TRBD1. V was pared by 5 bases and J by 2 bases, with 9 bases of the junction left unmatched. CDR3 length: 16 amino acids. CDR1 LNHDA and CDR2 SQIVND come from the germline V gene (reference sequence). CDR3 sequence (DNA): TGTGCCAGTAGTTCTCCGGACAGGGGGGTTCCCTACGAGCAGTACTTC. This sequence encodes CASSSPDRGVPYEQYF.

A note on this clone: The junction does not match germline at one end; this may be a read error. The chain combines TRBV27 with TRBJ2-5; D is unresolved. In germline, CDR1 is MNHEY, CDR2 SMNVEV (reference sequence). The CDR3 runs 13 residues. CDR3 sequence (DNA): TGTGCCAGCAGTTTTACCAGACAAGAGACCCTGTACTTC. Translating it yields CASSFTRQETLYF.

The J gene is TRBJ1-4, the V gene TRBV7-6; D is uncertain. V gave up 1 base and J gave up 8 bases, with 8 bases separating them. The CDR3 length is 13 residues. The germline gives CDR1 SGHVS, CDR2 FNYEAQ. The CDR3 loop reads CASSLVGEEKLFF. The CDR3 DNA sequence: TGTGCCAGCAGCTTAGTCGGCGAAGAAAAACTGTTTTTT.

This chain connects TRBV5-4 to TRBJ2-7; 13 bases are a match to TRBD2. With V trimmed by 4 bases and J by 7 bases, 8 bases remained unmatched. Germline lookup yields CDR1 SGHNT and CDR2 YYREEE (reference sequence). The CDR3 contains 15 residues. This chain's CDR3 is CASSTRTSGSNEQYF. Here the CDR3 DNA reads TGTGCCAGCAGCACCCGGACTAGCGGGAGTAATGAGCAGTACTTC.

CDR3 DNA: TGCGCCAGCAGGCACACTGGGACACAGAACACCGGGGAGCTGTTTTTT. It codes for CASRHTGTQNTGELFF. The genes are TRBV23-1 and TRBJ2-2; TRBD1 might be the D (6 bases). TRBV23-1 falls under the ORF class, with uncertain function. CDR3 length equals 16 residues. V dropped 6 bases and J dropped 1 base, with 15 bases sitting between them.

The chain recombines TRBV19 with TRBJ1-5, with D perhaps TRBD1 (5 bases). CDR3 length: 15 amino acids. Trimming left V 3 bases short and J 6 bases short, with 15 bases between. Germline CDR1 is LNHDA and CDR2 is SQIVND (reference sequence). CDR3 loop: CASSMGTGRAQPQHF. As DNA, the CDR3 is TGTGCCAGTAGTATGGGGACTGGGCGGGCTCAGCCCCAGCATTTT.

V usage is TRBV10-3 and J usage is TRBJ2-7; D perhaps matches TRBD2 (6 bases). The CDR3 is 14 amino acids. Germline assignment: CDR1 ENHRY and CDR2 SYGVKD. V dropped 6 bases and J dropped 9 bases, with 21 bases sitting between them. The CDR3 bases are TGTGCCATCAGCCCACGGGGTACGGGAGAGGGGCAGTACTTC. Protein product: CAISPRGTGEGQYF.

The V call is TRBV4-1, the J call TRBJ2-1; D is unresolved. Germline loops: CDR1 MGHRA, CDR2 YSYEKL. V was pared by 0 bases and J by 2 bases, with 11 bases between. CDR3 length: 16 amino acids. This CDR3 is CASSQDHSDTYNEQFF. In nucleotides, the CDR3 is TGCGCCAGCAGCCAAGACCACAGCGATACCTACAATGAGCAGTTCTTC.

The chain couples TRBV28 to TRBJ2-7, with a weak D call TRBD2 (6 bases). CDR1 is MDHEN, CDR2 SYDVKM, per germline. This CDR3 spans 14 amino acids. Trimming took 6 bases from V and 4 from J, leaving 16 bases between them. As DNA, the CDR3 is TGTGCCAGCAGGACGGGAGACAGTGTGTACGAGCAGTACTTC. Translating gives CASRTGDSVYEQYF.

With respect to this clone: Different DNA sequences within this sample yield the same CDR3. The V call is TRBV9, the J call TRBJ2-3; D is unresolved. This CDR3 is built from 13 residues. Trimming took off 2 bases at V and 0 bases at J, with 4 bases between the two ends. The germline V gene has CDR1 SGDLS and CDR2 YYNGEE. For the CDR3, the DNA is TGTGCCAGCAGCGTCAGTAGCACAGATACGCAGTATTTT. It specifies CASSVSSTDTQYF.

The J gene is TRBJ1-5, the V gene TRBV6-5, with a possible D match to TRBD1 (5 bases). V lost 7 bases to trimming and J lost 4 bases, with 17 bases between them. CDR1 MNHEY and CDR2 SVGAGI come from the germline V gene. The CDR3 totals 15 residues. CDR3 protein: CASTRDGRENQPQHF. For the CDR3, the DNA is TGTGCCAGCACCAGGGACGGCAGGGAGAATCAGCCCCAGCATTTT.

This clone was recorded only once. J is TRBJ2-2 and V is TRBV25-1; 8 bases fit TRBD2. CDR3 length equals 14 residues. Germline V gene lookup returns CDR1 MGHDK and CDR2 SYGVNS. J lost 4 bases, V lost 8 bases, and 6 bases had no gene match. The CDR3 coding sequence is TGTGCCAGCTTGGGACTAGGATTCACCGGGGAGCTGTTTTTT. It specifies CASLGLGFTGELFF.

The chain is built from TRBV11-3 and TRBJ2-1, with unresolved D. CDR3 length equals 15 residues. Germline V lookup: CDR1 SGHNT, CDR2 YENEEA. V was clipped by 1 base and J by 2 bases, with 9 bases between them. The CDR3 is CASSLGASPYNEQFF. The CDR3 DNA reads TGTGCCAGCAGCTTAGGGGCATCTCCCTACAATGAGCAGTTCTTC.

The chain is built from TRBV28 and TRBJ1-4; no reliable D call. There are 11 residues in the CDR3. V lost 10 bases to trimming and J lost 7 bases, with 10 bases between them. Germline values: CDR1 MDHEN, CDR2 SYDVKM. Written as DNA, the CDR3 is TGTGCCACCTCGGAGGGTGAAAAACTGTTTTTT. The encoded protein is CATSEGEKLFF.

In this sample, this clone turned up a few times. DNA for the CDR3: TGCAGCGTTGAGGCTGAGCAGTTCTTC. This codes for CSVEAEQFF. V is TRBV29-1 and J is TRBJ2-1; D is ambiguous. CDR3 size: 9 residues. The germline CDR1 and CDR2 sequences are SQVTM and ANQGSEA. Trimming stripped 3 bases from V and 9 bases from J, with 3 bases between.

Ten or more counts support this clone. The CDR3 DNA reads TGCAGTGCCGCTTGGGAACCTGGCTACACCTTC. Translation gives CSAAWEPGYTF. This chain links TRBV20-1 with TRBJ1-2; D gene unclear. Trimming pared 6 bases from V and 7 bases from J, leaving 12 bases between. This CDR3 spans 11 amino acids. The V gene's germline CDR1 is DFQATT and CDR2 SNEGSKA (reference sequence).

The chain is built from TRBV15 and TRBJ1-1; D is undetermined. CDR1 and CDR2 from the germline V gene are LNHNV and YYDKDF (reference sequence). Trimming took off 0 bases at V and 4 bases at J, with 12 bases between the two ends. The CDR3 runs 15 residues. DNA of the CDR3: TGTGCCACCAGCAGAGATCATGGGTATAGCACTGAAGCTTTCTTT. Residues: CATSRDHGYSTEAFF.

V usage is TRBV7-9 and J usage is TRBJ1-3; D ambiguous. The CDR3 sequence is 17 residues long. Trimming shortened V by 2 bases and J by 0 bases, and 14 bases separated the two germline ends. Per germline, CDR1 SEHNR and CDR2 FQNEAQ (reference sequence). This CDR3 reads CASSLIGYTDSGNTIYF. The CDR3 DNA sequence: TGTGCCAGCAGCTTAATTGGTTATACGGACTCTGGAAACACCATATATTTT.

V and J are TRBV21-1 and TRBJ1-4. TRBV21-1 represents a pseudogene. CDR3 size: 13 residues. The CDR3 loop is CASKGRRNEKLFF. The CDR3 nucleotides read TGTGCCAGCAAGGGCAGGCGTAATGAAAAACTGTTTTTT.

The rearrangement joins TRBV10-3 to TRBJ1-1; TRBD1 matches 10 bases. The CDR3 sequence is 12 residues long. V shed 6 bases and J 8 bases; nucleotides not matched to a gene: 3. Germline CDR1 and CDR2: ENHRY and SYGVKD. CDR3: CAISRDRGEAFF. DNA of the CDR3: TGTGCCATCAGCCGGGACAGGGGAGAAGCTTTCTTT.

This clone has just a few counts. This rearrangement joins TRBV30 to TRBJ1-2, with D uncertain. Trimming left V 1 base short and J 6 bases short, with 12 bases between. CDR3 length: 13 amino acids. CDR1 is GTSNPN, CDR2 SVGIG, per germline (reference sequence). CDR3 loop: CAWSGAGLDGYTF. CDR3 DNA sequence: TGTGCCTGGAGTGGAGCCGGGTTGGATGGCTACACCTTC.

The V call is TRBV5-6, the J call TRBJ1-5; TRBD1 might be the D (5 bases). The CDR3 extends over 14 amino acids. The germline CDR1 and CDR2 sequences are SGHDT and YYEEEE. V dropped 4 bases and J dropped 6 bases, with 14 bases sitting between them. Here the CDR3 reads CASSRDAGGQPQHF. The CDR3 region has the DNA TGTGCCAGCAGCCGTGATGCCGGGGGTCAGCCCCAGCATTTT.

This clone occurred once. The V call is TRBV4-1, the J call TRBJ2-2, with 11 bases that match TRBD2. Germline lookup yields CDR1 MGHRA and CDR2 YSYEKL. The CDR3 loop spans 16 amino acids. With V trimmed by 4 bases and J by 2 bases, 3 bases remained unmatched. The CDR3 DNA sequence: TGCGCCAGCAGCCCGACTAGCGGGGCTAACACCGGGGAGCTGTTTTTT. Translating it yields CASSPTSGANTGELFF.

This clone was counted between two and nine times. V is TRBV6-1 and J is TRBJ2-7; no reliable D call. Trimming removed 2 bases at V and 2 bases at J, with 4 bases between. Germline V gene sequence: CDR1 MNHNS, CDR2 SASEGT. The CDR3 is 12 amino acids. The CDR3 reads CASSEITYEQYF. DNA for the CDR3: TGTGCCAGCAGTGAAATAACCTACGAGCAGTACTTC.

The genes are TRBV9 and TRBJ2-1; D remains ambiguous. V lost 4 bases and J 7 bases, leaving 15 bases between the germline ends. The V gene's germline CDR1 is SGDLS and CDR2 YYNGEE. The CDR3 is 14 amino acids. The CDR3 DNA follows: TGTGCCAGCAGCCTGCAACCCCTGGGAAATGAGCAGTTCTTC. This codes for CASSLQPLGNEQFF. The variable domain in full, with the rest retrieved from reference TRBV9 and TRBJ2-1, is DSGVTQTPKHLITATGQRVTLRCSPRSGDLSVYWYQQSLDQGLQFLIQYYNGEERAKGNILERFSAQQFPDLHSELNLSSLELGDSALYFCASSLQPLGNEQFFGPGTRLTVL.